The 6 T cell receptor beta chains in this list originate from one sample, sequenced in a study of OX40 agonist ivuxolimab in advanced cancers. TCRdb's table, derived via immunoSEQ multiplex PCR, lists solely in-frame clones and lacks some. The sample lists 65,000 to 95,000 clones; around 90% were seen once. This specimen was CD4+ or CD8+ T cells sorted from blood, taken in a trial of the OX40 agonist ivuxolimab. The origin of the receptors is an adult with an advanced solid tumor such as melanoma, head and neck, liver or kidney cancer.

As concerns this clone: One junction end disagrees with the germline gene, perhaps due to a read error. This sequence joins TRBV4-1 and TRBJ2-5; no clear D gene. The CDR3 has 13 amino acids. Per the germline V gene, CDR1 is MGHRA and CDR2 is YSYEKL. As DNA, the CDR3 is TGCGCCAGCAGCCACCCCAGCACGGAGACTCAGGACTTC. Amino acid sequence: CASSHPSTETQDF.

On this clone: A junction boundary mismatches the germline segment, possibly from a read error. The chain recombines TRBV6-4 with TRBJ2-7; TRBD2 matches at 12 bases. Germline assignment: CDR1 MRHNA and CDR2 SNTAGT. The length of the CDR3 is 10 residues. CDR3: CASILLAGGF. CDR3 sequence (DNA): TGTGCCAGCATTTTACTAGCGGGGGGATTC.

The chain couples TRBV4-1 to TRBJ2-3, with TRBD1 identical over 7 bases. CDR3 size: 18 residues. The V gene's germline CDR1 is MGHRA and CDR2 YSYEKL. V trimming: 4 bases; J trimming: 3 bases; junction bases outside the gene matches: 16. This chain's CDR3 is CASSPEGEGQIWTDTQYF. For the CDR3, the DNA is TGCGCCAGCAGCCCGGAAGGAGAGGGACAGATTTGGACAGATACGCAGTATTTT.

The chain links TRBV13 to TRBJ2-5, with D possibly being TRBD1 (7 bases). Deletions cut 5 bases from V and 5 bases from J, with 12 bases between. Germline assignment: CDR1 PRHDT and CDR2 FYEKMQ (reference sequence). The CDR3 totals 13 residues. CDR3 residues: CASSPQGGETQYF. DNA for the CDR3: TGTGCCAGCAGCCCCCAGGGGGGCGAGACCCAGTACTTC.

The chain is built from TRBV2 and TRBJ2-4; 7 bases fit TRBD1. The CDR3 spans 16 residues. CDR1 is SNHLY and CDR2 is FYNNEI in the germline V gene. The junction had 12 bases not matched to a gene; V was cut back by 10 bases and J by 0 bases. CDR3 DNA sequence: TGTGCCACCAACCGGGACAGTTATCGAGCCAAAAACATTCAGTACTTC. Its protein is CATNRDSYRAKNIQYF.

J is TRBJ2-1 and V is TRBV7-8; 10 bases match TRBD2. J lost 3 bases, V lost 1 base, and 6 bases had no gene match. This CDR3 is 17 amino acids long. The germline V gene has CDR1 SGHVS and CDR2 FQNEAQ. The CDR3 here is CASSLGSSGGFYNEQFF. The CDR3 DNA reads TGTGCCAGCAGCTTAGGATCTAGCGGGGGCTTCTACAATGAGCAGTTCTTC.